A single TCR beta chain is shown here with its context. What this receptor recognizes is not known. The record has no base qualities; no much larger clone is one base away. Genomic DNA was extracted with the Qiagen DNeasy kit from unsorted PBMCs and from negatively selected CD4+ and CD8+ fractions. TCR beta CDR3 regions were amplified by immunoSEQ multiplex PCR using primers annealing to V and J segments. A synthetic immune receptor repertoire was used to minimize amplification bias, and any remaining bias was removed computationally after sequencing. Under the source paper's analysis protocol: Repertoire diversity was quantified as the Shannon entropy index using custom Python scripts. The unsorted, CD4+ and CD8+ repertoires were each analyzed separately, with the exception of combined analyses, where CD4+ and CD8+ sequences were merged in silico. Clonal expansion was defined as a frequency increase of at least 2-fold after treatment compared with C1D1, and clones undetected at baseline were assigned a pseudocount of 0.5. Singleton clones were defined as clones with 0 or 1 copy at C1D1, and non-singleton clones were defined as clones with 2 or more copies. Clones expanded in unsorted samples were labelled as CD4+, CD8+ or unknown by matching protein sequences in sorted samples from the same patient. Diversity changes from C1D1 to C4D1 were tested in paired samples using Wilcoxon tests. As stored in TCRdb, this immuneACCESS dataset retains in-frame rearrangements with V and J assigned. A fraction of the clones does not appear; measured against another copy, unresolved V genes explain less than half of the discrepancy, and the remainder lacks a known reason. That table is the source of V, J and clone size, and D and trimming were worked out from the DNA. The table for this sample lists 20,000 to 25,000 clones; roughly 70% of them were counted only once. The top ten clones comprise about a sixth of the sample.

From the germline V gene (reference sequence), CDR1 is LNHDA and CDR2 is SQIVND. From the cysteine through the phenylalanine, the CDR3 covers 12 amino acids. Just the 36-base CDR3 DNA is kept, in frame starting at base 1. V loses 3 bases, J loses 5 bases, and the germline ends lie 5 bases apart. The sample comes from a study of PD-1 blockade in classical Hodgkin lymphoma (dated by TCRdb to the early 2020s). With regard to the full study: Nivolumab dosing was 3 mg/kg intravenously every 2 weeks, continuing until either disease progression or unacceptable toxicity. A peripheral blood immune signature of response to PD-1 blockade in classical Hodgkin lymphoma was defined using TCR beta sequencing and CyTOF.

The time point label, read with the paper, signifies: cycle 1 day 1 (C1D1), immediately before nivolumab initiation. Relapse after autologous stem cell transplantation had occurred in all trial patients, and cohorts A, B and C were distinguished by prior brentuximab vedotin exposure. A total of 50 to 70 patients with relapsed/refractory classical Hodgkin lymphoma made up the trial cohort, and each patient's best overall response was complete response, partial response or progressive disease. In the multi-cohort phase II CheckMate 205 trial, trial patients received single-agent nivolumab. An independent review committee assessed best overall response using the 2007 International Working Group response criteria. PBMCs from the trial were collected at three points: immediately before nivolumab initiation (C1D1), and during therapy at cycle 2 day 1 and cycle 4 day 1. Peripheral blood was collected in 8 mL Vacutainer Cell Preparation Tubes, from which PBMCs were isolated by centrifugation and then cryopreserved.

The paper's findings and limits, for the study overall: By C4D1, a significant rise was seen in CD4+ TCR diversity but not in CD8+ TCR diversity (p=0.0027 vs p=0.16), and the rise was most apparent among complete responders (p=0.02). Diversity was lower in patients who began nivolumab less than 1 year after ASCT, so these patients were left out of later analyses to avoid confounding by immune reconstitution. Trial patients with a complete response had baseline diversity similar to that of newly diagnosed patients, while partial responders and progressors had significantly lower diversity. Baseline TCR diversity was reported to be lower in newly diagnosed patients than in healthy donors, and even lower in relapsed/refractory patients. The study was restricted to a single clinical trial cohort, and the causes of repertoire differences, possibly disease activity or prior therapy, were left undefined.

The receptor was isolated from a human donor with classical Hodgkin lymphoma. The chain is made from TRBV19 and TRBJ2-1; no D segment can be confidently identified. Sequenced material: peripheral blood mononuclear cells (PBMCs), taken at baseline. The CDR3 reads as follows: CASSIINNEQFF. At the DNA level, the sequence is TGTGCCAGTAGTATCATCAACAATGAGCAGTTCTTC.